These T cell receptor beta chains were read from a single sample in a study of beta chain features in type 1 diabetes. The protocol was immunoSEQ multiplex PCR, while the TCRdb copy is restricted to in-frame clones and leaves out a portion. Here the sample spans fewer than 250,000 clones, roughly an eighth being singletons. Sequenced material: naive CD4+ T cells from blood. The receptors stem from a woman aged 40-49 years in good health. CDR3s include the opening cysteine and the closing phenylalanine or tryptophan. The D gene is left open where the match is weak. Size values are once, few and many counts, or a class for expanded clones, and some rows have none.

CDR3 protein: CASSSIWGDNEQFF
CDR3 DNA: TGCGCCAGCAGCTCGATTTGGGGGGACAATGAGCAGTTCTTC
J gene: TRBJ2-1
V gene: TRBV5-1
CDR3 length: 14
clone size: NA
D gene: NA

CDR3 protein: CASSQDRVGETQYF
CDR3 DNA: TGTGCCAGCAGCCAAGACAGGGTTGGAGAGACCCAGTACTTC
J gene: TRBJ2-5
V gene: TRBV7-9
CDR3 length: 14
clone size: many
D gene: TRBD1

CDR3 protein: CASSLEAGREQFF
CDR3 DNA: TGTGCCAGCAGCCTCGAAGCGGGGAGGGAGCAGTTCTTC
J gene: TRBJ2-1
V gene: TRBV5-4
CDR3 length: 13
clone size: few
D gene: TRBD2

CDR3 protein: CASSYSSPGLRVGKNIQYF
CDR3 DNA: TGTGCCAGCAGTTACTCGTCCCCGGGACTCCGAGTCGGCAAAAACATTCAGTACTTC
J gene: TRBJ2-4
V gene: TRBV6-8
CDR3 length: 19
clone size: few
D gene: NA

CDR3 protein: CATSGGNFNEQFF
CDR3 DNA: TGTGCCACAAGCGGGGGGAATTTTAATGAGCAGTTCTTC
J gene: TRBJ2-1
V gene: TRBV5-4
CDR3 length: 13
clone size: few
D gene: TRBD2

CDR3 protein: CASSVTLPGLSEQFF
CDR3 DNA: TGTGCCAGCAGCGTTACCCTTCCGGGACTCAGTGAGCAGTTCTTC
J gene: TRBJ2-1
V gene: TRBV9
CDR3 length: 15
clone size: few
D gene: NA

CDR3 protein: CASSYFAGGLTDTQYF
CDR3 DNA: TGTGCCAGCAGTTACTTTGCAGGGGGCTTAACAGATACGCAGTATTTT
J gene: TRBJ2-3
V gene: TRBV6-5
CDR3 length: 16
clone size: once
D gene: TRBD1

CDR3 protein: CASGSGQGSNQPQHF
CDR3 DNA: TGTGCTAGTGGTTCGGGACAGGGTAGCAATCAGCCCCAGCATTTT
J gene: TRBJ1-5
V gene: TRBV12-5
CDR3 length: 15
clone size: few
D gene: TRBD1

CDR3 protein: CASSFLTGGSYGYTF
CDR3 DNA: TGTGCCAGCAGTTTCCTGACGGGGGGTAGCTATGGCTACACCTTC
J gene: TRBJ1-2
V gene: TRBV27
CDR3 length: 15
clone size: few
D gene: NA

CDR3 protein: CASSLSETQYF
CDR3 DNA: TGTGCCAGCAGCTTGTCGGAGACCCAGTACTTC
J gene: TRBJ2-5
V gene: TRBV5-4
CDR3 length: 11
clone size: few
D gene: NA

CDR3 protein: CASSPLYLGGMGYTF
CDR3 DNA: TGTGCCAGCTCACCGCTTTATCTTGGGGGGATGGGCTACACCTTC
J gene: TRBJ1-2
V gene: TRBV18
CDR3 length: 15
clone size: few
D gene: NA

CDR3 protein: CASSLRTGPDQPQHF
CDR3 DNA: TGCGCCAGCAGCTTAAGGACAGGGCCCGATCAGCCCCAGCATTTT
J gene: TRBJ1-5
V gene: TRBV5-1
CDR3 length: 15
clone size: NA
D gene: TRBD1

CDR3 protein: CASSGGARGETQYF
CDR3 DNA: TGTGCTTCCTCGGGGGGGGCTCGGGGAGAGACCCAGTACTTC
J gene: TRBJ2-5
V gene: TRBV7-7
CDR3 length: 14
clone size: NA
D gene: TRBD2

CDR3 protein: CSGGQGDGQPQHF
CDR3 DNA: TGCAGCGGAGGACAGGGGGACGGGCAGCCCCAGCATTTT
J gene: TRBJ1-5
V gene: TRBV29-1
CDR3 length: 13
clone size: many
D gene: TRBD1

CDR3 protein: CSVTYTATGELFF
CDR3 DNA: TGCAGCGTGACTTACACGGCCACCGGGGAGCTGTTTTTT
J gene: TRBJ2-2
V gene: TRBV29-1
CDR3 length: 13
clone size: NA
D gene: NA

CDR3 protein: CASSPLTGISYNEQFF
CDR3 DNA: TGTGCCAGCAGTCCACTGACAGGGATCTCCTACAATGAGCAGTTCTTC
J gene: TRBJ2-1
V gene: TRBV27
CDR3 length: 16
clone size: few
D gene: TRBD1

CDR3 protein: CASSLVGTTDEKLFF
CDR3 DNA: TGTGCCAGCAGCTTAGTTGGGACAACCGATGAAAAACTGTTTTTT
J gene: TRBJ1-4
V gene: TRBV7-9
CDR3 length: 15
clone size: NA
D gene: NA

CDR3 protein: CASSSVAGGFSGNTIYF
CDR3 DNA: TGTGCCAGCAGCTCCGTGGCAGGGGGCTTCTCTGGAAACACCATATATTTT
J gene: TRBJ1-3
V gene: TRBV5-8
CDR3 length: 17
clone size: NA
D gene: TRBD1

CDR3 protein: CASSLGLGNTIYF
CDR3 DNA: TGTGCCAGCAGTTTGGGCCTCGGAAACACCATATATTTT
J gene: TRBJ1-3
V gene: TRBV6-5
CDR3 length: 13
clone size: NA
D gene: NA

CDR3 protein: CAVRLDKNTGELFF
CDR3 DNA: TGTGCCGTACGACTAGATAAGAACACCGGGGAGCTGTTTTTT
J gene: TRBJ2-2
V gene: TRBV10-3
CDR3 length: 14
clone size: NA
D gene: NA

CDR3 protein: CASNTQGSYGYTF
CDR3 DNA: TGTGCCAGCAATACACAGGGATCCTATGGCTACACCTTC
J gene: TRBJ1-2
V gene: TRBV25-1
CDR3 length: 13
clone size: many
D gene: NA

CDR3 protein: CASSEVGGTEAFF
CDR3 DNA: TGTGCCAGCAGTGAAGTCGGGGGCACTGAAGCTTTCTTT
J gene: TRBJ1-1
V gene: TRBV6-4
CDR3 length: 13
clone size: few
D gene: NA

CDR3 protein: CASSRDREGTGELFF
CDR3 DNA: TGTGCCAGCAGTCGGGACAGGGAAGGGACCGGGGAGCTGTTTTTT
J gene: TRBJ2-2
V gene: TRBV6-5
CDR3 length: 15
clone size: NA
D gene: TRBD1

CDR3 protein: CASSSYGLGAGGPNF
CDR3 DNA: TGTGCCAGCAGCTCCTACGGCCTGGGGGCGGGGGGCCCGAATTTT
J gene: TRBJ2-3
V gene: TRBV11-2
CDR3 length: 15
clone size: NA
D gene: TRBD2

CDR3 protein: CASSVEEGSSYEQYF
CDR3 DNA: TGTGCCAGCAGCGTAGAGGAGGGGAGCTCCTACGAGCAGTACTTC
J gene: TRBJ2-7
V gene: TRBV9
CDR3 length: 15
clone size: few
D gene: NA

CDR3 protein: CASSQITGGRETQYF
CDR3 DNA: TGCGCCAGCAGCCAGATAACGGGGGGGCGAGAGACCCAGTACTTC
J gene: TRBJ2-5
V gene: TRBV4-1
CDR3 length: 15
clone size: few
D gene: TRBD2

CDR3 protein: CASSVATGTSGGGSTDTQYF
CDR3 DNA: TGTGCCAGCAGCGTAGCTACTGGGACTAGCGGGGGGGGAAGCACAGATACGCAGTATTTT
J gene: TRBJ2-3
V gene: TRBV9
CDR3 length: 20
clone size: few
D gene: TRBD2

CDR3 protein: CASSRVGGSLHF
CDR3 DNA: TGTGCCAGCAGTAGAGTAGGGGGATCCCTCCACTTT
J gene: TRBJ1-6
V gene: TRBV6-5
CDR3 length: 12
clone size: NA
D gene: NA

CDR3 protein: CATSRDRTPEKDTQYF
CDR3 DNA: TGTGCCACCAGCAGAGATCGGACACCCGAGAAGGATACGCAGTATTTT
J gene: TRBJ2-3
V gene: TRBV15
CDR3 length: 16
clone size: NA
D gene: NA

CDR3 protein: CASRPQGNYEQYF
CDR3 DNA: TGTGCCAGCAGACCACAGGGCAACTACGAGCAGTACTTC
J gene: TRBJ2-7
V gene: TRBV25-1
CDR3 length: 13
clone size: NA
D gene: NA

CDR3 protein: CASSPRSAAYGYTF
CDR3 DNA: TGTGCCAGCTCACCACGTTCGGCAGCGTATGGCTACACCTTC
J gene: TRBJ1-2
V gene: TRBV18
CDR3 length: 14
clone size: NA
D gene: NA

CDR3 protein: CASSLGTYWRGGQDTQYF
CDR3 DNA: TGTGCCAGCAGCTTAGGAACCTACTGGCGGGGGGGCCAAGATACGCAGTATTTT
J gene: TRBJ2-3
V gene: TRBV7-2
CDR3 length: 18
clone size: NA
D gene: TRBD2

CDR3 protein: CASSVAEASYGYTF
CDR3 DNA: TGTGCCAGCAGCGTAGCCGAAGCTTCCTATGGCTACACCTTC
J gene: TRBJ1-2
V gene: TRBV9
CDR3 length: 14
clone size: NA
D gene: NA

CDR3 protein: CASTDRGLGGYTF
CDR3 DNA: TGTGCCAGCACGGACAGGGGGCTTGGTGGCTACACCTTC
J gene: TRBJ1-2
V gene: TRBV6-1
CDR3 length: 13
clone size: few
D gene: TRBD1

CDR3 protein: CASSTKEVISGYTF
CDR3 DNA: TGTGCCAGCAGCACCAAGGAGGTGATATCTGGCTACACCTTC
J gene: TRBJ1-2
V gene: TRBV7-9
CDR3 length: 14
clone size: few
D gene: NA

CDR3 protein: CASSTGQIYGYTF
CDR3 DNA: TGTGCCAGCAGTACGGGACAGATTTATGGCTACACCTTC
J gene: TRBJ1-2
V gene: TRBV28
CDR3 length: 13
clone size: NA
D gene: TRBD1

CDR3 protein: CASSLQGTQYF
CDR3 DNA: TGTGCCAGCTCACTTCAGGGGACCCAGTACTTC
J gene: TRBJ2-5
V gene: TRBV18
CDR3 length: 11
clone size: NA
D gene: NA

CDR3 protein: CSVAQVLNTEAFF
CDR3 DNA: TGCAGCGTTGCTCAGGTCTTGAACACTGAAGCTTTCTTT
J gene: TRBJ1-1
V gene: TRBV29-1
CDR3 length: 13
clone size: NA
D gene: NA

CDR3 protein: CASSVEGQANQPQHF
CDR3 DNA: TGTGCCAGCAGCGTGGAGGGACAGGCTAATCAGCCCCAGCATTTT
J gene: TRBJ1-5
V gene: TRBV5-6
CDR3 length: 15
clone size: few
D gene: TRBD1

CDR3 protein: CASSAGSTDTQYF
CDR3 DNA: TGTGCCAGCAGCGCGGGGTCCACCGATACGCAGTATTTT
J gene: TRBJ2-3
V gene: TRBV5-4
CDR3 length: 13
clone size: few
D gene: NA

CDR3 protein: CASGHRGNNYGYTF
CDR3 DNA: TGTGCCAGCGGTCACAGGGGAAACAACTATGGCTACACCTTC
J gene: TRBJ1-2
V gene: TRBV27
CDR3 length: 14
clone size: NA
D gene: TRBD1

CDR3 protein: CASSPLAGAWETQYF
CDR3 DNA: TGCGCCAGCAGCCCGCTAGCGGGGGCATGGGAGACCCAGTACTTC
J gene: TRBJ2-5
V gene: TRBV4-1
CDR3 length: 15
clone size: NA
D gene: TRBD2

CDR3 protein: CATGTGASSKQYF
CDR3 DNA: TGTGCCACCGGGACAGGAGCGAGTTCCAAGCAGTACTTC
J gene: TRBJ2-7
V gene: TRBV2
CDR3 length: 13
clone size: few
D gene: TRBD1

CDR3 protein: CASSESGNEQFF
CDR3 DNA: TGTGCCAGCAGTGAATCGGGGAATGAGCAGTTCTTC
J gene: TRBJ2-1
V gene: TRBV2
CDR3 length: 12
clone size: many
D gene: NA

CDR3 protein: CASSVVGGWNTEAFF
CDR3 DNA: TGTGCCAGCAGCGTAGTAGGGGGCTGGAACACTGAAGCTTTCTTT
J gene: TRBJ1-1
V gene: TRBV9
CDR3 length: 15
clone size: few
D gene: TRBD1

CDR3 protein: CASSLEGQGVRYEQYF
CDR3 DNA: TGTGCCAGCAGCTTAGAGGGACAGGGGGTTAGGTACGAGCAGTACTTC
J gene: TRBJ2-7
V gene: TRBV11-2
CDR3 length: 16
clone size: few
D gene: TRBD1

CDR3 protein: CASSPRGISETQYF
CDR3 DNA: TGTGCCAGCAGCCCACGGGGTATTTCAGAGACCCAGTACTTC
J gene: TRBJ2-5
V gene: TRBV7-2
CDR3 length: 14
clone size: NA
D gene: NA

CDR3 protein: CASRGMENAGVEAFF
CDR3 DNA: TGCGCCAGCAGAGGTATGGAGAACGCGGGGGTCGAAGCTTTCTTT
J gene: TRBJ1-1
V gene: TRBV4-1
CDR3 length: 15
clone size: few
D gene: NA

CDR3 protein: CASSQRRGQEQYF
CDR3 DNA: TGCGCCAGCAGCCAAAGGAGGGGGCAAGAGCAGTACTTC
J gene: TRBJ2-7
V gene: TRBV23-1
CDR3 length: 13
clone size: few
D gene: NA

CDR3 protein: CASSTSGGYSYEQYF
CDR3 DNA: TGTGCCAGCAGCACTAGCGGGGGGTACTCCTACGAGCAGTACTTC
J gene: TRBJ2-7
V gene: TRBV7-2
CDR3 length: 15
clone size: many
D gene: TRBD2

CDR3 protein: CASSPWTVSPLHF
CDR3 DNA: TGTGCCAGCAGCCCTTGGACAGTTTCACCCCTCCACTTT
J gene: TRBJ1-6
V gene: TRBV27
CDR3 length: 13
clone size: few
D gene: NA

CDR3 protein: CASSSRRGLGYEQYF
CDR3 DNA: TGTGCCAGCAGCTCACGGCGGGGGTTGGGGTACGAGCAGTACTTC
J gene: TRBJ2-7
V gene: TRBV5-4
CDR3 length: 15
clone size: NA
D gene: TRBD2

CDR3 protein: CASSLVNTGELFF
CDR3 DNA: TGTGCCAGTAGCTTAGTGAACACCGGGGAGCTGTTTTTT
J gene: TRBJ2-2
V gene: TRBV19
CDR3 length: 13
clone size: NA
D gene: NA

CDR3 protein: CASVGEAKNIQYF
CDR3 DNA: TGTGCCAGTGTTGGGGAGGCCAAAAACATTCAGTACTTC
J gene: TRBJ2-4
V gene: TRBV19
CDR3 length: 13
clone size: NA
D gene: NA

CDR3 protein: CASRGTTYGYTF
CDR3 DNA: TGTGCCAGCAGGGGGACAACCTATGGCTACACCTTC
J gene: TRBJ1-2
V gene: TRBV6-1
CDR3 length: 12
clone size: NA
D gene: NA

CDR3 protein: CSVRDSGGAYEQYF
CDR3 DNA: TGCAGCGTCCGCGATAGCGGGGGGGCGTACGAGCAGTACTTC
J gene: TRBJ2-7
V gene: TRBV29-1
CDR3 length: 14
clone size: NA
D gene: TRBD2